These 16 T cell receptor beta chains share one sample of origin, sequenced in a study of OX40 agonist ivuxolimab in advanced cancers. Some clones are missing from TCRdb's copy, which holds only in-frame ones; the method was immunoSEQ multiplex PCR. The table lists roughly 41,000 clones, around nine tenths of them singletons, with 10% to 15% in the top ten. The sample was CD4+ or CD8+ T cells sorted from blood, taken in a trial of the OX40 agonist ivuxolimab. These receptors came from an adult with an advanced solid tumor such as melanoma, head and neck, liver or kidney cancer.

The chain couples TRBV7-2 to TRBJ2-7, with a tentative D call TRBD1 (6 bases). This CDR3 region has 13 residues. V was cut by 5 bases and J by 3 bases, with 11 bases left in between. Germline loops: CDR1 SGHTA, CDR2 FQGNSA. CDR3 region: CASSQDSLYEQYF. CDR3 nucleotides: TGTGCCAGCAGCCAGGACAGTCTCTACGAGCAGTACTTC.

This chain joins TRBV30 and TRBJ1-5; the match to TRBD1 covers 7 bases. Germline V gene data show CDR1 as GTSNPN and CDR2 as SVGIG (reference sequence). V gave up 1 base and J gave up 4 bases; unmatched junction bases: 4. The CDR3 extends over 14 amino acids. The CDR3 DNA is TGTGCCTGGAGTGGGGGCAGGGGGAATCAGCCCCAGCATTTT. Protein: CAWSGGRGNQPQHF. Full variable domain (outside the CDR3, taken from reference TRBV30 and TRBJ1-5): SQTIHQWPATLVQPVGSPLSLECTVEGTSNPNLYWYRQAAGRGLQLLFYSVGIGQISSEVPQNLSASRPQDRQFILSSKKLLLSDSGFYLCAWSGGRGNQPQHFGDGTRLSIL.

The chain recombines TRBV6-6 with TRBJ1-2, with D perhaps TRBD1 (6 bases). V was clipped by 5 bases and J by 8 bases, with 15 bases between them. The germline V gene encodes CDR1 MNHNY and CDR2 SVGAGI (reference sequence). The CDR3 loop spans 13 amino acids. This CDR3 reads CASSTRTARGYTF. The CDR3, as DNA: TGTGCCAGCAGTACCCGGACAGCGAGAGGCTACACCTTC.

There are a few counts of this clone. This chain joins TRBV28 and TRBJ1-1; D not resolved. There are 14 residues in the CDR3. Per the germline V gene, CDR1 is MDHEN and CDR2 is SYDVKM. Between the trimmed V and J ends, which lost 7 bases and 7 bases, there was a span of 19 bases. CDR3 sequence: CASTWWREGDEAFF. The CDR3 DNA is TGTGCCAGCACCTGGTGGAGGGAGGGTGATGAAGCTTTCTTT.

This chain connects TRBV20-1 to TRBJ2-7; unclear D gene. V lost 3 bases to trimming and J lost 4 bases, with 7 bases between them. The CDR3 totals 11 residues. Germline V gene lookup returns CDR1 DFQATT and CDR2 SNEGSKA (reference sequence). The CDR3 nucleotides are TGCAGTGCTAGGAGCCATTACGAGCAGTACTTC. Protein product: CSARSHYEQYF.

This clone has a handful of counts. The genes are TRBV9 and TRBJ2-5; possible D gene TRBD2, 6 bases. Trimming took off 3 bases at V and 3 bases at J, with 15 bases between the two ends. The length of the CDR3 is 15 residues. CDR1 is SGDLS, CDR2 YYNGEE, per germline. The CDR3 spells CASSGWDSPEETQYF. The CDR3 nucleotides read TGTGCCAGCAGCGGATGGGACTCACCAGAAGAGACCCAGTACTTC.

The chain combines TRBV2 with TRBJ1-1; 10 nucleotides line up with TRBD1. The V gene end was trimmed by 7 bases and the J gene end by 7 bases; junction bases not matched to a gene: 9. The germline gives CDR1 SNHLY, CDR2 FYNNEI. The CDR3 consists of 14 residues. The CDR3 region has the DNA TGTGCCAGCACCATACCGGGACAGGGGCATGAAGCTTTCTTT. Translated, it gives CASTIPGQGHEAFF.

V and J are TRBV7-9 and TRBJ2-7; 8 nucleotides align to TRBD1. The germline gives CDR1 SEHNR, CDR2 FQNEAQ (reference sequence). J gave up 4 bases and V 5 bases, and 1 base lay outside the gene matches. The CDR3 sequence is 12 residues long. This chain's CDR3 is CASSGTGYEQYF. Here the CDR3 DNA reads TGTGCCAGCAGCGGGACAGGATACGAGCAGTACTTC.

This clone was seen a single time. This rearrangement joins TRBV4-2 to TRBJ2-2; 10 bases map to TRBD2. Germline loops: CDR1 LGHNA, CDR2 YNFKEQ. The V gene end was trimmed by 2 bases and the J gene end by 3 bases; junction bases not matched to a gene: 12. The CDR3 loop spans 19 amino acids. CDR3 coding DNA: TGTGCCAGCAGCCAAACGGGGGCCGGGACTAGCGCCTACACCGGGGAGCTGTTTTTT. Translating gives CASSQTGAGTSAYTGELFF.

CDR3 amino acids: CASSDGQQYEQYF. DNA of the CDR3: TGTGCCAGCAGTGACGGACAGCAATACGAGCAGTACTTC. The chain couples TRBV5-4 to TRBJ2-7, with D perhaps matching TRBD1 (6 bases). Germline-derived CDR1 and CDR2 are SGHNT and YYREEE (reference sequence). Trimming shortened V by 5 bases and J by 4 bases, and 13 bases separated the two germline ends. This CDR3 spans 13 amino acids.

This clone was counted once. The CDR3 here is CASRRVSSYNSPLHF. CDR3 nucleotides: TGTGCCAGCAGGAGGGTTAGCTCCTATAATTCACCCCTCCACTTT. The V call is TRBV2, the J call TRBJ1-6; no clear D. Germline V CDR1 and CDR2: SNHLY, FYNNEI. The CDR3 covers 15 residues. Trimming left V 6 bases short and J 0 bases short, with 9 bases between.

The chain carries TRBV9 and TRBJ2-1; D possibly uses TRBD1 or TRBD2 (5 bases each). This CDR3 is built from 13 residues. V lost 1 base and J lost 10, with 12 bases in between. Germline V lookup: CDR1 SGDLS, CDR2 YYNGEE. CDR3 DNA: TGTGCCAGCAGCGTATGGGACGGACAAGAGCAGTTCTTC. This encodes CASSVWDGQEQFF.

This clone occurred once. The chain links TRBV23-1 to TRBJ1-4; 11 bases line up with TRBD1. TRBV23-1 is placed among ORFs of uncertain function. V trimming: 7 bases; J trimming: 2 bases; junction bases outside the gene matches: 9. The CDR3 extends over 17 amino acids. The CDR3 DNA is TGCGCCAGCAAAATCCGGGACAGGGGGTTGACTAATGAAAAACTGTTTTTT. Its protein is CASKIRDRGLTNEKLFF.

For this clone: Other DNA sequences in this specimen translate into the identical CDR3. The rearrangement uses TRBV28 and TRBJ1-1; 10 bases match TRBD1. Germline V gene data show CDR1 as MDHEN and CDR2 as SYDVKM. The V gene end was trimmed by 3 bases and the J gene end by 5 bases; junction bases not matched to a gene: 6. CDR3 length equals 15 residues. The CDR3 protein is CASSLGQGFRTEAFF. The DNA of the CDR3 is TGTGCCAGCAGTTTGGGACAGGGGTTTCGGACTGAAGCTTTCTTT.

This sequence joins TRBV29-1 and TRBJ2-5; tentatively, D is TRBD2 (6 bases). Trimming stripped 6 bases from V and 4 bases from J, with 15 bases between. The CDR3 is 13 amino acids. Germline-derived CDR1 and CDR2 are SQVTM and ANQGSEA. The CDR3, as DNA: TGCAGCGTGCCCGAAAAGGGAGGAGAGACCCAGTACTTC. Translated: CSVPEKGGETQYF.

This chain joins TRBV18 and TRBJ2-7; D possibly uses TRBD1 or TRBD2 (5 bases each). From germline, CDR1 is KGHSH and CDR2 LQKENI. The V end was cut by 3 bases, the J end by 1 base, with 13 bases between. This CDR3 is built from 15 residues. CDR3 DNA: TGTGCCAGCTCACCGGGACCTCTCCCATCCTACGAGCAGTACTTC. Translated: CASSPGPLPSYEQYF.